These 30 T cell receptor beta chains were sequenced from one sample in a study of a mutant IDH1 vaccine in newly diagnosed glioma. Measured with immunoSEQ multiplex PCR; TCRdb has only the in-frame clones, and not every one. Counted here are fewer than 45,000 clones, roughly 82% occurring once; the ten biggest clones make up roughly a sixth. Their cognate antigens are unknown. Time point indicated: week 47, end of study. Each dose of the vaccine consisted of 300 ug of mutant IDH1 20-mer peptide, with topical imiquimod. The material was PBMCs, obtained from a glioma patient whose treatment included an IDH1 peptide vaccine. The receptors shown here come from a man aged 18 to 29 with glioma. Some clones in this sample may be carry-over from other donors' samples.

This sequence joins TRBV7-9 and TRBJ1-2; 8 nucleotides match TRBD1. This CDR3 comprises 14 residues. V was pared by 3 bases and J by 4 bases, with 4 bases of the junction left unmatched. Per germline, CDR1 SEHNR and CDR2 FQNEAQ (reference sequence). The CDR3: CASSLGTGTYGYTF. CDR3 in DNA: TGTGCCAGCAGCTTGGGGACAGGAACCTATGGCTACACCTTC.

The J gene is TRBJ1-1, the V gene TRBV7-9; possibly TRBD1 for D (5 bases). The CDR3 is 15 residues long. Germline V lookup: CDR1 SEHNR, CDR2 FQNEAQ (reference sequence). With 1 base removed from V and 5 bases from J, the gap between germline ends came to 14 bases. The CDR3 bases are TGTGCCAGCAGCTTAGGCAGGGCGGGGAGGACTGAAGCTTTCTTT. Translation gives CASSLGRAGRTEAFF.

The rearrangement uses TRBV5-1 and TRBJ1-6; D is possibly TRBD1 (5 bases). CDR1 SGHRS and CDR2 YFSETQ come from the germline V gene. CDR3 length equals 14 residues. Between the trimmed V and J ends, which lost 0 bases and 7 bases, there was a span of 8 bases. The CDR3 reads CASSLGGGNSPLHF. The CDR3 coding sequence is TGCGCCAGCAGCTTGGGTGGGGGAAATTCACCCCTCCACTTT.

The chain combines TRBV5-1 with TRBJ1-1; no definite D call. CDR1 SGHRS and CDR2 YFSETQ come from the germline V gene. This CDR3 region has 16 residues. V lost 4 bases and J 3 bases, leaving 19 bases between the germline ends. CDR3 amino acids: CASSPNPPQVDTEAFF. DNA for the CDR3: TGCGCCAGCAGCCCTAACCCGCCCCAGGTGGACACTGAAGCTTTCTTT.

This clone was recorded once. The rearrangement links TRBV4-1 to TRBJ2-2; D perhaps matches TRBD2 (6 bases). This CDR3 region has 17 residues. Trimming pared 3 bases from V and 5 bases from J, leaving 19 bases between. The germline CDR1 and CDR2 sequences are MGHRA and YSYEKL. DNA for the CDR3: TGCGCCAGCAGCCATCCGGGGGAAAGGGCGGGAACCGGGGAGCTGTTTTTT. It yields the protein CASSHPGERAGTGELFF.

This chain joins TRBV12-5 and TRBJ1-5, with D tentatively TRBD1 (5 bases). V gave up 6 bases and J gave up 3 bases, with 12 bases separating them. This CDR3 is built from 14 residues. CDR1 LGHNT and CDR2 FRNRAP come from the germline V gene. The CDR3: CASGPDNTNQPQHF. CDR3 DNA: TGTGCTAGTGGCCCGGACAACACCAATCAGCCCCAGCATTTT.

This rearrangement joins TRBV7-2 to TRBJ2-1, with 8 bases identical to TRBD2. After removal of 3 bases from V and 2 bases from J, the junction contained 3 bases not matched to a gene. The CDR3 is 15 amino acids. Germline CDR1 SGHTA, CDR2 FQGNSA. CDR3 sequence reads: CASSFSGITYNEQFF. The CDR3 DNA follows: TGTGCCAGCAGCTTTAGCGGGATAACCTACAATGAGCAGTTCTTC.

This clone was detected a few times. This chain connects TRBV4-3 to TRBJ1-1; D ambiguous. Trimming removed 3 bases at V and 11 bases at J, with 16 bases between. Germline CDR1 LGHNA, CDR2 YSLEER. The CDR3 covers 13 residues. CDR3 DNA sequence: TGCGCCAGCAGCCATGGTGCCCCAACGGGGGCTTTCTTT. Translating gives CASSHGAPTGAFF.

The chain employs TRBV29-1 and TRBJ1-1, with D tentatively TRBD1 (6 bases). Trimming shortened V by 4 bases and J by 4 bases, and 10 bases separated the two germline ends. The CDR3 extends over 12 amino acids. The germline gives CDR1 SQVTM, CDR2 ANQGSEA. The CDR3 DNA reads TGCAGCGTTGTCGGAGGGGGCACTGAAGCTTTCTTT. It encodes CSVVGGGTEAFF.

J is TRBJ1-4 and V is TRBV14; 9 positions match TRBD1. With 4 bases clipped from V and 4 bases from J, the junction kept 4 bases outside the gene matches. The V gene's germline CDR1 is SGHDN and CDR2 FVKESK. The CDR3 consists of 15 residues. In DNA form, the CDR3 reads TGTGCCAGCAGCCGAGGGGACAGGGTTAATGAAAAACTGTTTTTT. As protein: CASSRGDRVNEKLFF.

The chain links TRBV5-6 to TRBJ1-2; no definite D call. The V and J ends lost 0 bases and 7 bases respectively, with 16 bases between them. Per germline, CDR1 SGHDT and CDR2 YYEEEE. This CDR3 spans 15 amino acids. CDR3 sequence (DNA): TGTGCCAGCAGCTTGGAGGGAATCCCCGCCACTGGCTACACCTTC. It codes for CASSLEGIPATGYTF.

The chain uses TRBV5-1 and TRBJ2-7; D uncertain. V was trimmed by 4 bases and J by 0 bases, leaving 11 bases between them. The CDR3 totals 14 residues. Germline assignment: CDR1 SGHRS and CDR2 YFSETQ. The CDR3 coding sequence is TGCGCCAGCAGCCCACTTGGAGCCTCCTACGAGCAGTACTTC. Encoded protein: CASSPLGASYEQYF. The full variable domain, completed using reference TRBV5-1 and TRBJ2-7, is KAGVTQTPRYLIKTRGQQVTLSCSPISGHRSVSWYQQTPGQGLQFLFEYFSETQRNKGNFPGRFSGRQFSNSRSEMNVSTLELGDSALYLCASSPLGASYEQYFGPGTRLTVT.

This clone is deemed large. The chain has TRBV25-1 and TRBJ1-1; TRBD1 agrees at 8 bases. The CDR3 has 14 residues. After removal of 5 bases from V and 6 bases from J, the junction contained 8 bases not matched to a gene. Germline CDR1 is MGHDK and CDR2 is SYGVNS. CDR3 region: CASSSGGGKAEAFF. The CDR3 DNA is TGTGCCAGCAGTTCAGGGGGCGGAAAAGCTGAAGCTTTCTTT.

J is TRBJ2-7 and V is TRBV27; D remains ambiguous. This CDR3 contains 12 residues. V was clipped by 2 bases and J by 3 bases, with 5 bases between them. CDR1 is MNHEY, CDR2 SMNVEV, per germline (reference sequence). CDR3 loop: CASSLVGYEQYF. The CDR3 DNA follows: TGTGCCAGCAGTTTAGTAGGCTACGAGCAGTACTTC.

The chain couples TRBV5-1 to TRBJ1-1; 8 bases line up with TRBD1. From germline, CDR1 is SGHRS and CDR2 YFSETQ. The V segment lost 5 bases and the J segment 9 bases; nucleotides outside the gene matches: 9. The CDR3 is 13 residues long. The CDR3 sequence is CASSLGQGAQAFF. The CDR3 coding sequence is TGCGCCAGCAGTCTAGGGCAGGGGGCGCAAGCTTTCTTT.

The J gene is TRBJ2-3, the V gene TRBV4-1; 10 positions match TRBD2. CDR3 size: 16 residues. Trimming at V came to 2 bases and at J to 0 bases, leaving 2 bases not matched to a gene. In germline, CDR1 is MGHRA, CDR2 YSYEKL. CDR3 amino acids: CASSQKRGGSTDTQYF. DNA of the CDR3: TGCGCCAGCAGCCAAAAGCGGGGGGGCAGCACAGATACGCAGTATTTT.

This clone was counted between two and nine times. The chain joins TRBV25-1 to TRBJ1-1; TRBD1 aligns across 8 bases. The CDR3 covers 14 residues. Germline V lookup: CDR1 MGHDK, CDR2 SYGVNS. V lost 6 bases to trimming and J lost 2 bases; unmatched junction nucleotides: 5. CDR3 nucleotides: TGTGCCAGCAGCCGGGGACAGGTAAACACTGAAGCTTTCTTT. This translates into CASSRGQVNTEAFF.

CDR3 coding DNA: TGTGCCAGCTCACTCAGACAGGGGTCTAATGAAAAACTGTTTTTT. Encoded protein: CASSLRQGSNEKLFF. The rearrangement joins TRBV18 to TRBJ1-4; 8 bases are a match to TRBD1. The germline V gene encodes CDR1 KGHSH and CDR2 LQKENI. Losses at the gene ends were 4 bases for V and 3 bases for J; bases not matched to a gene: 4. The CDR3 contains 15 residues. The full variable domain, with the rest looked up from reference TRBV18 and TRBJ1-4, is NAGVMQNPRHLVRRRGQEARLRCSPMKGHSHVYWYRQLPEEGLKFMVYLQKENIIDESGMPKERFSAEFPKEGPSILRIQQVVRGDSAAYFCASSLRQGSNEKLFFGSGTQLSVL.

The CDR3 coding sequence is TGCGCCAGCAGCCAATCCCCTGCAAGTGGAACCGGGGAGCTGTTTTTT. Its protein product is CASSQSPASGTGELFF. J is TRBJ2-2 and V is TRBV4-3; unclear D gene. Trimming left V 2 bases short and J 5 bases short, with 15 bases between. The V gene's germline CDR1 is LGHNA and CDR2 YSLEER. The CDR3 sequence is 16 residues long.

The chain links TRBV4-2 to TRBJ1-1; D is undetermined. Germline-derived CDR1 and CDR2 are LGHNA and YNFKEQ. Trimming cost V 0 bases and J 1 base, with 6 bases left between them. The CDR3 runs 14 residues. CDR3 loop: CASSQEAANTEAFF. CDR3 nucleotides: TGTGCCAGCAGCCAAGAGGCCGCGAACACTGAAGCTTTCTTT.

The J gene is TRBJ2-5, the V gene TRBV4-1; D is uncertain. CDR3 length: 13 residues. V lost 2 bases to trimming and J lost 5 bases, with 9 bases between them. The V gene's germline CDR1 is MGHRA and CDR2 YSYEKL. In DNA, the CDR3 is TGCGCCAGCAGCCAACAATTTGGGGAGACCCAGTACTTC. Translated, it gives CASSQQFGETQYF.

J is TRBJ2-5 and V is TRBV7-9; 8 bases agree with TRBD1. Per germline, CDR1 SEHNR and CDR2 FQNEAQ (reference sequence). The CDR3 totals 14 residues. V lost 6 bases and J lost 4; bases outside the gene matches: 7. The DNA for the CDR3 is TGTGCCAGCAGAAGAGAAGGGACAGGAGAGACCCAGTACTTC. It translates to CASRREGTGETQYF.

The CDR3 sequence: CASSYGQEEYEQYF. The CDR3 nucleotides are TGTGCCAGCAGTTACGGACAGGAGGAATACGAGCAGTACTTC. The chain links TRBV6-5 to TRBJ2-7; 7 bases agree with TRBD1. With 2 bases clipped from V and 4 bases from J, the junction kept 5 bases outside the gene matches. Germline V gene lookup returns CDR1 MNHEY and CDR2 SVGAGI. The CDR3 is 14 amino acids.

The CDR3 loop reads CSVLDRGVSNEQFF. The CDR3 nucleotides are TGCAGCGTATTAGACAGGGGAGTCAGCAATGAGCAGTTCTTC. The chain couples TRBV29-1 to TRBJ2-1, with 8 bases lining up with TRBD1. Germline lookup yields CDR1 SQVTM and CDR2 ANQGSEA. Trimming at V came to 6 bases and at J to 6 bases, leaving 10 bases not matched to a gene. The CDR3 covers 14 residues.

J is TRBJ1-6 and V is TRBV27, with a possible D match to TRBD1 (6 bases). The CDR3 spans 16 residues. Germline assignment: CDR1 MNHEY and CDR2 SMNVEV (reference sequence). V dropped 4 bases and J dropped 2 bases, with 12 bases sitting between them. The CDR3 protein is CASSSEGVAYNSPLHF. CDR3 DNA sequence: TGTGCCAGCAGTTCCGAGGGGGTTGCCTATAATTCACCCCTCCACTTT.

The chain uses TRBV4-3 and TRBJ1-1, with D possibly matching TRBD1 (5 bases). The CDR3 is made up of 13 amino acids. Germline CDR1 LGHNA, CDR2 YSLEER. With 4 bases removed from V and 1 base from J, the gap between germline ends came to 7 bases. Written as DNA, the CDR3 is TGCGCCAGCAGCCCAGGGCAGAACACTGAAGCTTTCTTT. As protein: CASSPGQNTEAFF.

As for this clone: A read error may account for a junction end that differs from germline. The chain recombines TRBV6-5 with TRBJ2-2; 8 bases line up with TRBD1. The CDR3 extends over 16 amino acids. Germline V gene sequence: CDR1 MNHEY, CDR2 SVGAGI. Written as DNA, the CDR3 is TGCGCCAGCAGTTACTTGGGGACAGGAAACACCGGGGAGCTGTTTTTT. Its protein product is CASSYLGTGNTGELFF.

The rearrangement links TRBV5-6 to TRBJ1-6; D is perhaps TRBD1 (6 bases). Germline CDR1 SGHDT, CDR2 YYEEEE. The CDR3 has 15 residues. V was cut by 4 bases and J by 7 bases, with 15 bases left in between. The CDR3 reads CASSVWGALNSPLHF. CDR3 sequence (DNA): TGTGCCAGCAGCGTATGGGGGGCCCTGAATTCACCCCTCCACTTT.

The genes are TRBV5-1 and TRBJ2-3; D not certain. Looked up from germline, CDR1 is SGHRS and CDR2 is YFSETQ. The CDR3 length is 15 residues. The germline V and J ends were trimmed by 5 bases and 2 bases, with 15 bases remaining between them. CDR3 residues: CASSQGLFNTDTQYF. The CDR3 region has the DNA TGCGCCAGCAGTCAAGGGCTGTTCAACACAGATACGCAGTATTTT.

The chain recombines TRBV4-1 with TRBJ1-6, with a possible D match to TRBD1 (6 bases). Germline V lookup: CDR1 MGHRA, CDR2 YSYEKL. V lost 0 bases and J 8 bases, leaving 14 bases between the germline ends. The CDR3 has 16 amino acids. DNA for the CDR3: TGCGCCAGCAGCCAAGACGACAGGCCAGGGGATTCACCCCTCCACTTT. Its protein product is CASSQDDRPGDSPLHF.